This TCR beta chain was observed in a study of blood T cells in healthy people across ages. Caucasian individuals from Russia who were healthy and aged about 6 to 90 acted as donors. The CDR3 contains 15 residues. V trimming: 5 bases; J trimming: 3 bases; junction bases outside the gene matches: 9. Looked up from germline, CDR1 is MNHEY and CDR2 is SMNVEV (reference sequence). A second PCR, run for roughly 7 to 11 cycles, used a sample-barcoded 5' primer plus a J-beta primer mix. TCRdb recomputed calls from the 5' RACE reads with MiXCR, one row per CDR3 protein. In the table there are 1.5 million to 2 million distinct CDR3 sequences, 28% of which are singletons.

The gene calls are TRBV27 and TRBJ1-2, with TRBD1 identical over 7 bases. The source of this sequence is a woman aged 30 to 39 in good health. The sequenced material came from blood. The DNA for the CDR3 is TGTGCCAGCAGTCCGGGGACAGCGGGGGACTATGGCTACACCTTC. Residues: CASSPGTAGDYGYTF.